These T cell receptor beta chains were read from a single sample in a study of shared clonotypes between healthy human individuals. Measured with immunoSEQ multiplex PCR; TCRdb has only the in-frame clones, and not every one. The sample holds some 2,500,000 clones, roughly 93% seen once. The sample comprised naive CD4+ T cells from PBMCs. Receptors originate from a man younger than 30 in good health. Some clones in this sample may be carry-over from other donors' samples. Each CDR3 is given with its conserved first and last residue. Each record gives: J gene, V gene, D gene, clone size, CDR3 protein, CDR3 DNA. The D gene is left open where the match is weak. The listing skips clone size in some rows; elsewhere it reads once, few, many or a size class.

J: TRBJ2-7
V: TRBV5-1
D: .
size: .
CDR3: CASSLGLGDSKYEQYF
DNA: TGCGCCAGCAGCTTAGGTTTGGGAGACAGTAAGTACGAGCAGTACTTC

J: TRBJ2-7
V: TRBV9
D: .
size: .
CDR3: CASSVQGPSWSYEQYF
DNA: TGTGCCAGCAGCGTACAGGGGCCGAGTTGGTCCTACGAGCAGTACTTC

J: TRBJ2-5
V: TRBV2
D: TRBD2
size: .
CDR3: CASSETAGGLETQYF
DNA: TGTGCCAGCAGTGAAACAGCGGGAGGTTTAGAGACCCAGTACTTC

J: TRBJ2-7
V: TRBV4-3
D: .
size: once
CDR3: CASSQVLGQYPYEQYF
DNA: TGCGCCAGCAGCCAAGTGCTTGGACAGTACCCCTACGAGCAGTACTTC

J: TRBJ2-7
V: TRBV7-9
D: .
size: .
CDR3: CASSSAGSRSYEQYF
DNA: TGTGCCAGCAGCTCAGCAGGGAGTAGATCCTACGAGCAGTACTTC

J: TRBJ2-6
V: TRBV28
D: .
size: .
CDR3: CASSFDRIAVGANVLTF
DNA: TGTGCCAGCAGTTTTGATAGGATAGCGGTCGGGGCCAACGTCCTGACTTTC

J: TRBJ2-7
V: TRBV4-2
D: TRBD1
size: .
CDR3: CASGVGTGIYEQYF
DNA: TGTGCCAGCGGGGTCGGGACAGGGATCTACGAGCAGTACTTC

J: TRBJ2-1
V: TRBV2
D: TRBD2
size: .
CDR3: CASNMGLAGNNEQFF
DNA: TGTGCCAGCAACATGGGACTAGCGGGGAACAATGAGCAGTTCTTC

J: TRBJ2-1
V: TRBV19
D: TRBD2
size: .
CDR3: CASEASRTSGSDEQFF
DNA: TGTGCCAGTGAAGCCAGCCGGACTAGCGGGAGCGATGAGCAGTTCTTC

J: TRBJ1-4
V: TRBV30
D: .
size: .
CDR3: CAWSYLLGGEKLFF
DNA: TGTGCCTGGAGTTATCTACTGGGAGGAGAAAAACTGTTTTTT

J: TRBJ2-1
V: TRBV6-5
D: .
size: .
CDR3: CASTTVSNEQFF
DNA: TGTGCCAGCACCACCGTATCCAATGAGCAGTTCTTC

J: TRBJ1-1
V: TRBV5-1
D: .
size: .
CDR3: CASSIDMMNTEAFF
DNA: TGCGCCAGCAGCATCGACATGATGAACACTGAAGCTTTCTTT

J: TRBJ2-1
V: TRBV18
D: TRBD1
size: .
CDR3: CATSSGQGLEQFF
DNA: TGTGCCACCTCCTCGGGACAGGGTTTAGAGCAGTTCTTC

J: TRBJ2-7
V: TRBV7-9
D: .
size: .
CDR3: CASSLLGVGTYEQYF
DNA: TGTGCCAGCAGCTTATTGGGGGTGGGCACCTACGAGCAGTACTTC

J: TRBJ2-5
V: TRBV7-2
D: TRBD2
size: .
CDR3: CASSFAGGPQETQYF
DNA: TGTGCCAGCAGCTTTGCGGGGGGGCCCCAAGAGACCCAGTACTTC

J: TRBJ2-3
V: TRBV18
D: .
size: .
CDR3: CASNLGGVAADTQYF
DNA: TGTGCCAGCAACCTAGGGGGGGTCGCCGCAGATACGCAGTATTTT

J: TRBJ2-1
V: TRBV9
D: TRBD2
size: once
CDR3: CASSSRLAGTHNEQFF
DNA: TGTGCCAGCAGCTCAAGACTAGCGGGAACGCACAATGAGCAGTTCTTC

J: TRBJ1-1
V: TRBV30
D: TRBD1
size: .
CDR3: CAWSRTGAMNTEAFF
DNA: TGTGCCTGGAGTCGGACAGGCGCTATGAACACTGAAGCTTTCTTT

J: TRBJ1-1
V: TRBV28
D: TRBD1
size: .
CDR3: CASNDRAEAFF
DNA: TGTGCCAGTAACGACAGGGCTGAAGCTTTCTTT

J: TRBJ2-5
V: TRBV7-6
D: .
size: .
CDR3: CASSLNQETQYF
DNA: TGTGCCAGCAGCCTAAACCAAGAGACCCAGTACTTC

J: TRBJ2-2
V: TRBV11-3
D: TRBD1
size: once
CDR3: CASSLYGTANTGELFF
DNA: TGTGCCAGCAGCTTGTACGGGACAGCGAACACCGGGGAGCTGTTTTTT

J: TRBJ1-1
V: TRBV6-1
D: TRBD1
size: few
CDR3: CASSVYPGGTEAFF
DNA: TGTGCCAGCAGTGTCTATCCAGGGGGCACTGAAGCTTTCTTT

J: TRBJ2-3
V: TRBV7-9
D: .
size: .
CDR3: CASSLAGDGADTQYF
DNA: TGTGCCAGCAGCTTAGCGGGAGATGGGGCAGATACGCAGTATTTT

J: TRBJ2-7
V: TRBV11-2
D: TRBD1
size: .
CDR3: CASSRDRSYGEQYF
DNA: TGTGCCAGCAGCCGGGACAGGTCCTATGGGGAGCAGTACTTC

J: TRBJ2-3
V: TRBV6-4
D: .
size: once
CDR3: CASSPQGAGADTQYF
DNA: TGTGCCAGCAGTCCCCAGGGGGCGGGGGCAGATACGCAGTATTTT